This TCR beta chain comes out of a study of CD8+ T cells in alopecia areata. Germline V CDR1 and CDR2: GTSNPN, SVGIG (reference sequence). The CDR3 has 11 amino acids. Trimming took 5 bases from V and 4 from J, leaving 9 bases between them. Extraction of RNA preceded its reverse transcription into cDNA, which served as the sequencing template. Using immunoSEQ multiplex PCR, the repertoire was profiled, and TCRdb retains in-frame clones only, with some absent. The data show around 100,000 clones, with just under 60% seen just once and about a sixth held by the top ten. Indicated treatment: oral pan-JAK inhibitor, 5-10 mg twice daily. PBMCs were stained for CD3, CD4 and CD8, and CD4+ and CD8+ T cells were sorted.

The receptor was derived from a human donor with alopecia areata. This specimen was CD8+ T cells sorted from blood, taken at approximately week 55, from a patient treated with tofacitinib. V is TRBV30 and J is TRBJ2-7; no definite D call. This CDR3 reads CAWGQVYEQYF. CDR3 bases: TGTGCCTGGGGGCAAGTTTACGAGCAGTACTTC.